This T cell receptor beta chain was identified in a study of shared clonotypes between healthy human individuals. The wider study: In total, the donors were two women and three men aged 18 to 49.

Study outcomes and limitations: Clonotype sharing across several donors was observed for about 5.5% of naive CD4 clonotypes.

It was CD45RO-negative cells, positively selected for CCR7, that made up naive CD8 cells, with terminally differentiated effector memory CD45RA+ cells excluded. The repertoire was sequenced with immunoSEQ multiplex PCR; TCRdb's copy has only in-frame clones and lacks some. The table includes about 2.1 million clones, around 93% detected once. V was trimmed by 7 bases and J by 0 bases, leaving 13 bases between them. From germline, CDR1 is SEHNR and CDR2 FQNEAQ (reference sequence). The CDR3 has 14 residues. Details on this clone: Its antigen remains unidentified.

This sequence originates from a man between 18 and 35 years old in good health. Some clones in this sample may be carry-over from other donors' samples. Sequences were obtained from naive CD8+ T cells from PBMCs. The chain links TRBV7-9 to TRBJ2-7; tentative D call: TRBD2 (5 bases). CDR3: CASTSTRSSYEQYF. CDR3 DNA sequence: TGTGCCAGCACTAGCACCAGAAGCTCCTACGAGCAGTACTTC.